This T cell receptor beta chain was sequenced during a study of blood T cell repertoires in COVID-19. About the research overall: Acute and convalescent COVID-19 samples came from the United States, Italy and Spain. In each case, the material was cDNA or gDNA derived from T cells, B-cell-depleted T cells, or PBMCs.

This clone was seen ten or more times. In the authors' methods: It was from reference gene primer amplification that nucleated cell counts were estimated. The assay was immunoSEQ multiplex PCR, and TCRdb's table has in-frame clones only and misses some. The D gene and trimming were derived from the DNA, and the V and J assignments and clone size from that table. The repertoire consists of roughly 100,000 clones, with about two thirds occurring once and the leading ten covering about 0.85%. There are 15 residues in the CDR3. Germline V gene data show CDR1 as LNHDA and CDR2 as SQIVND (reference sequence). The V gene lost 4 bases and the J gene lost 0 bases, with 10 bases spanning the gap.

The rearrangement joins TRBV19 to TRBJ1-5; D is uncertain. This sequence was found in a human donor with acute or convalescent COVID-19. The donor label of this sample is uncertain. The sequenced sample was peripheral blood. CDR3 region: CASSRSDYSNQPQHF. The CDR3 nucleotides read TGTGCCAGTAGTAGGAGCGATTATAGCAATCAGCCCCAGCATTTT. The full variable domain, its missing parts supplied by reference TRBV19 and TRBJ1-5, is DGGITQSPKYLFRKEGQNVTLSCEQNLNHDAMYWYRQDPGQGLRLIYYSQIVNDFQKGDIAEGYSVSREKKESFPLTVTSAQKNPTAFYLCASSRSDYSNQPQHFGDGTRLSIL.